Reported below is one T cell receptor beta chain. The PCR made use of 60 Vbeta and 13 Jbeta primers. TCRdb's copy holds only in-frame clones and misses some; the assay was immunoSEQ multiplex PCR. The sample contains hundreds of thousands of clones, around 80% of which appear only once. The data originate from a study of cytomegalovirus exposure and HLA in healthy donors. The clonotype was recovered from a boy aged 2-9 years in good health and CMV-seronegative. Sequencing input: PBMCs.

CDR3 residues: CASSYSSGTGETQYF. CDR3 sequence (DNA): TGTGCCAGCAGTTACTCTTCAGGGACTGGGGAAACGCAGTATTTT. The chain carries TRBV6-5 and TRBJ2-3; TRBD2 is a possible D gene (6 bases). The CDR3 has 15 amino acids. The V gene's germline CDR1 is MNHEY and CDR2 SVGAGI. Trimming stripped 0 bases from V and 9 bases from J, with 16 bases between.